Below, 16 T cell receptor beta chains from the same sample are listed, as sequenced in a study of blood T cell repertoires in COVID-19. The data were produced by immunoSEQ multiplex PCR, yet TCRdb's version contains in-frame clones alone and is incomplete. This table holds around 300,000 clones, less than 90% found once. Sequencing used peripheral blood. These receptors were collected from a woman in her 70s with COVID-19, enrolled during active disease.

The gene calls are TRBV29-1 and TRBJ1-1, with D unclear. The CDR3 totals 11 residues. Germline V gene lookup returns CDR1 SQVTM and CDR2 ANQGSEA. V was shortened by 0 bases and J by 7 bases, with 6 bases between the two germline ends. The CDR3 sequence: CSVEDTVEAFF. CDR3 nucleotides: TGCAGCGTTGAAGATACAGTTGAAGCTTTCTTT.

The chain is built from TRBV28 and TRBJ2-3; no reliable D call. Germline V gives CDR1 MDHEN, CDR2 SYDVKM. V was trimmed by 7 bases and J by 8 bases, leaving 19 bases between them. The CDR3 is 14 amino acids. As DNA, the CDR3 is TGTGCCAGCACCTCGGTAGTCACAAGGAGTACGCAGTATTTT. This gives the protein CASTSVVTRSTQYF.

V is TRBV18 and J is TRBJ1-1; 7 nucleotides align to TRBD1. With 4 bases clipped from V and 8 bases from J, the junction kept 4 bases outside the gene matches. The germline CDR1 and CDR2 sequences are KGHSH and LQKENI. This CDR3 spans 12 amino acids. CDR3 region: CASSQKGQEAFF. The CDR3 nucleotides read TGTGCCAGCTCACAGAAGGGACAGGAAGCTTTCTTT.

CDR3 amino acids: CASSATGYNEQFF. For the CDR3, the DNA is TGCGCCAGCAGCGCCACAGGTTACAATGAGCAGTTCTTC. The chain couples TRBV5-1 to TRBJ2-1; possible D gene TRBD1, 5 bases. CDR1 SGHRS and CDR2 YFSETQ come from the germline V gene. V was pared by 4 bases and J by 4 bases, with 9 bases between. The CDR3 extends over 13 amino acids.

The CDR3 nucleotides are TGTGCCAGCAGCCAAGATCGGGGGAAGGGGACTTGGGAATTTGAAGCTTTCTTT. It codes for CASSQDRGKGTWEFEAFF. The chain carries TRBV14 and TRBJ1-1; tentatively, D is TRBD1 (5 bases). V lost 0 bases, J lost 7 bases, and 24 bases lay in between. The CDR3 runs to 18 residues. Germline CDR1 and CDR2: SGHDN and FVKESK.

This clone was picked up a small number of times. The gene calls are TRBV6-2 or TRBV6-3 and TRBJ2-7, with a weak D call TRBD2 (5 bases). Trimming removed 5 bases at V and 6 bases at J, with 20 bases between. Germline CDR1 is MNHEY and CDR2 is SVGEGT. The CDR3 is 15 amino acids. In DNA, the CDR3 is TGTGCCAGCAGTGGATACGGCCTAAGTGGAGGCGAGCAGTACTTC. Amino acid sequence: CASSGYGLSGGEQYF.

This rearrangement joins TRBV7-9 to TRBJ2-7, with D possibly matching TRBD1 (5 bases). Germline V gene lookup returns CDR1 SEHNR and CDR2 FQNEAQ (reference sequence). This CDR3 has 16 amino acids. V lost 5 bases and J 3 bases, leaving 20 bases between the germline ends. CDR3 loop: CASSPGVQGTVYEQYF. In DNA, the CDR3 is TGTGCCAGCAGCCCCGGTGTGCAGGGCACCGTCTACGAGCAGTACTTC.

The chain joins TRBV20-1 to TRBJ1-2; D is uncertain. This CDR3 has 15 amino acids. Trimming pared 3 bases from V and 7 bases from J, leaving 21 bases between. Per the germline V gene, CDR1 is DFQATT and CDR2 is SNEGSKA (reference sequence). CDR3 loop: CSASHETAVIGGYTF. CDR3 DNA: TGCAGTGCTAGTCATGAGACCGCGGTAATTGGTGGCTACACCTTC.

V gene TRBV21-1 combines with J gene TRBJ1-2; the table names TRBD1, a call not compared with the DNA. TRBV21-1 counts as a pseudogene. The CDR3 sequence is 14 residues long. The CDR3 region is CASSNLGAFYGYTF. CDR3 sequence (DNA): TGTGCCAGCAGCAACCTGGGGGCCTTCTATGGCTACACCTTC.

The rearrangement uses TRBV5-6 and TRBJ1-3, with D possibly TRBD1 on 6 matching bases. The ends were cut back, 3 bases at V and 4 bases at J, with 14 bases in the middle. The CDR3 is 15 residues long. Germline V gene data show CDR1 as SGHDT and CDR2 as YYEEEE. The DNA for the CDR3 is TGTGCCAGCAGCTCCTCACAGGGATCCGGAAACACCATATATTTT. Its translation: CASSSSQGSGNTIYF.

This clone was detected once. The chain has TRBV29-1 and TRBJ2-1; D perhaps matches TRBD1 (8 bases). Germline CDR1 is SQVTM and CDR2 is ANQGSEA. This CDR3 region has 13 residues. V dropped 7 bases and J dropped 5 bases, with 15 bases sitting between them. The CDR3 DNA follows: TGCAGCGGACTACAGGGGGGGCACAATGAGCAGTTCTTC. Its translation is CSGLQGGHNEQFF.

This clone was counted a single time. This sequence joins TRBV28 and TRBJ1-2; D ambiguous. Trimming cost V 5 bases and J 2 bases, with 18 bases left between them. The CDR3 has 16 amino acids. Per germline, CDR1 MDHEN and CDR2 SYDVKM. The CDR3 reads CASSPTAGRGNYGYTF. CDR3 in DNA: TGTGCCAGCAGTCCGACGGCGGGCCGAGGCAACTATGGCTACACCTTC.

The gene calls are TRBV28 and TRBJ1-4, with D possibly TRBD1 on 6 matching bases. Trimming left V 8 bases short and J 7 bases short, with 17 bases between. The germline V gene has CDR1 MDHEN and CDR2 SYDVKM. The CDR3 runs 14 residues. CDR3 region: CASARGGAGEKLFF. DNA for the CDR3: TGTGCCAGCGCACGCGGGGGGGCTGGTGAAAAACTGTTTTTT.

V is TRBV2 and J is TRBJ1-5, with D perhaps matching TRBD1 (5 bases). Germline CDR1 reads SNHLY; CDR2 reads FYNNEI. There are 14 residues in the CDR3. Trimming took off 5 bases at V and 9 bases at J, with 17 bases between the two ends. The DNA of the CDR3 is TGTGCCAGCAGTAATAGACAGCGCGATGGGCCCCAGCATTTT. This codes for CASSNRQRDGPQHF.

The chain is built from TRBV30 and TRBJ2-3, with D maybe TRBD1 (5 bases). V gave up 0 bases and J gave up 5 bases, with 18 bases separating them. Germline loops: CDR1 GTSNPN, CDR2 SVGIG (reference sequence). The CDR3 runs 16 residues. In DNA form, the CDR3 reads TGTGCCTGGAGTGTACTATGGGGCGGTCCGGGAGATACGCAGTATTTT. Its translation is CAWSVLWGGPGDTQYF.

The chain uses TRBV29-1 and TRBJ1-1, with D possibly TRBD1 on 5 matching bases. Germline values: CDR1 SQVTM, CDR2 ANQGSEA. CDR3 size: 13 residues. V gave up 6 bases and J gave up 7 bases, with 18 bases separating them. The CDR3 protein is CSVASLTAREAFF. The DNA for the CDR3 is TGCAGCGTCGCTTCTTTGACAGCCCGTGAAGCTTTCTTT.